This T cell receptor beta chain was captured in a study of CD8 T cells in ankylosing spondylitis. Study observations and caveats: In peripheral blood, disease-linked CD8+ clones occurred at relatively low frequencies. In ankylosing spondylitis blood, a motif of seven to nine highly homologous TCR beta variants appeared characteristic. Disease-associated clones were reportedly significantly overrepresented in matched ankylosing spondylitis synovial fluid.

This clonotype appeared once. Antigen unknown. With molecular barcodes, quantitative 5'-RACE was used to make the TCR beta libraries. Each CDR3 protein gets one entry after TCRdb re-called the 5' RACE reads with MiXCR. The repertoire holds about 100,000 distinct CDR3 sequences, with less than 25% as singletons. The source is a male donor with ankylosing spondylitis. Source material: synovial fluid, either unsorted or a sorted T cell fraction (not recorded which).

CDR3 amino acids: CASSFTPGLNTEAFF. The CDR3 DNA is TGTGCCAGCAGCTTCACACCGGGTCTGAACACTGAAGCTTTCTTT. V usage is TRBV11-2 and J usage is TRBJ1-1; the D is unclear. Trimming took 3 bases from V and 0 from J, leaving 11 bases between them. In germline, CDR1 is SGHAT, CDR2 FQNNGV. The CDR3 covers 15 residues.